This T cell receptor beta chain was observed in a study of memory CD4+ T cells and cytomegalovirus serostatus. Produced via immunoSEQ multiplex PCR; TCRdb's table is partial and in-frame only. The table lists tens of thousands of clones, about three quarters of them singletons. Single viable CD3+CD4+CD8-CD45RO+ cells were sorted as the memory CD4+ T cells. CDR3 length: 15 residues. CDR1 LNHDA and CDR2 SQIVND come from the germline V gene (reference sequence). Trimming stripped 1 base from V and 6 bases from J, with 16 bases between. Source material: memory CD4+ T cells from blood. The sequence was collected from an adult in good health and CMV-seronegative. The chain uses TRBV19 and TRBJ2-7, with D perhaps matching TRBD2 (5 bases). DNA of the CDR3: TGTGCCAGTAGTATAGGTGGGAGCTACTTGGGCGAGCAGTACTTC. Protein product: CASSIGGSYLGEQYF.